This T cell receptor beta chain is drawn from a study of breast tumors, draining lymph nodes, adjacent tissues. Overall study findings and caveats: Tumor and nontumor repertoires were significantly more similar in luminal-like than in basal-like breast cancer. The data were judged consistent with most tumor T cells coming from lymph node and expanding in tumor.

From the multiplex PCR reads, TCRdb called clonotypes with MiXCR, one entry per CDR3 protein. The table includes approximately 210,000 distinct CDR3 sequences, 32% detected once. Axillary draining lymph nodes of breast cancer patients supplied the node samples. This clonotype was seen repeatedly, ten times or more. Antigen specificity is unknown. In germline, CDR1 is ENHRY, CDR2 SYGVKD. V lost 4 bases and J lost 0, with 7 bases in between. The CDR3 totals 14 residues. The gene calls are TRBV10-3 and TRBJ2-1; tentatively, D is TRBD2 (6 bases). The sample taken for sequencing was axillary lymph node tissue. The origin of this receptor is a female donor with breast cancer. Some clones in this sample may be carry-over from other donors' samples. The CDR3 nucleotides are TGTGCCATCAGTGGGACTACCTCCTACAATGAGCAGTTCTTC. It encodes CAISGTTSYNEQFF.